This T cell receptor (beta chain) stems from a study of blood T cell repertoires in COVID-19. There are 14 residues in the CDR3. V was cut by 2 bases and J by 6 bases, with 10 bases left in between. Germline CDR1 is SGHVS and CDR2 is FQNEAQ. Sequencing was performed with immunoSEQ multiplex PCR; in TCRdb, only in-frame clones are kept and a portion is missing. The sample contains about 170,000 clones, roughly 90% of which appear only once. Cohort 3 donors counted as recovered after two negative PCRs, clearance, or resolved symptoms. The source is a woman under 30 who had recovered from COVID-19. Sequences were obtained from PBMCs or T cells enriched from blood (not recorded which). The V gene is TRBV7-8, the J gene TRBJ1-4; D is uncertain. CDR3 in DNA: TGTGCCAGCAGCTTATTGGTTAGAGATGAAAAACTGTTTTTT. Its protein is CASSLLVRDEKLFF.